Below are 19 T cell receptor beta chains sequenced from a single sample in a study of OX40 agonist ivuxolimab in advanced cancers. Method: immunoSEQ multiplex PCR; TCRdb's copy keeps in-frame clones and lacks some. The sample has approximately 87,000 clones; around 90% are singletons. Sequencing used CD4+ or CD8+ T cells sorted from blood, obtained in a trial of the OX40 agonist ivuxolimab. The receptors here all came from an adult with an advanced solid tumor such as melanoma, head and neck, liver or kidney cancer.

This clone showed up just once. The V and J genes are TRBV9 and TRBJ2-7, with TRBD2 as a possible D gene (5 bases). Germline loops: CDR1 SGDLS, CDR2 YYNGEE. Trimming shortened V by 1 base and J by 0 bases, and 11 bases separated the two germline ends. The CDR3 contains 15 residues. The CDR3: CASSVSPTSSYEQYF. Written as DNA, the CDR3 is TGTGCCAGCAGCGTAAGCCCAACTAGCTCCTACGAGCAGTACTTC.

The rearrangement joins TRBV30 to TRBJ1-2; TRBD1 matches 9 bases. The germline V gene has CDR1 GTSNPN and CDR2 SVGIG (reference sequence). V shed 7 bases, J shed 0 bases, and the junction held 6 bases outside the gene matches. This CDR3 contains 14 residues. The CDR3 sequence is CASGQGITNYGYTF. In nucleotides, the CDR3 is TGTGCCTCCGGACAGGGGATAACTAACTATGGCTACACCTTC.

CDR3 residues: CASGGTSGFYEQYF. The CDR3 DNA reads TGCGCCAGCGGGGGGACTAGCGGGTTCTACGAGCAGTACTTC. V is TRBV10-2 and J is TRBJ2-7; TRBD2 matches at 12 bases. Trimming at V came to 8 bases and at J to 3 bases, leaving 5 bases not matched to a gene. CDR1 is WSHSY and CDR2 is SAAADI in the germline V gene. CDR3 length equals 14 residues.

This clone was detected only once. The chain uses TRBV9 and TRBJ2-5; 7 bases agree with TRBD2. V was clipped by 3 bases and J by 4 bases; unmatched bases: 9. This CDR3 is 15 amino acids long. Germline V gives CDR1 SGDLS, CDR2 YYNGEE. The CDR3 is CASSGSAGDGETQYF. For the CDR3, the DNA is TGTGCCAGCAGCGGGTCGGCGGGGGACGGAGAGACCCAGTACTTC.

This clone was seen once. The chain employs TRBV19 and TRBJ1-5; D remains unclear. V dropped 5 bases and J dropped 0 bases, with 26 bases sitting between them. CDR1 is LNHDA and CDR2 is SQIVND in the germline V gene (reference sequence). The CDR3 has 20 residues. The CDR3 DNA sequence: TGTGCCAGTAGTCCCCCGCCGGGTATCGAGCATGAACTTAGCAATCAGCCCCAGCATTTT. Translation: CASSPPPGIEHELSNQPQHF.

This clone was counted a few times. The V and J genes are TRBV5-4 and TRBJ2-7, with D possibly being TRBD1 or TRBD2 (5 bases each). CDR1 is SGHNT, CDR2 YYREEE, per germline (reference sequence). The CDR3 consists of 13 residues. V was pared by 4 bases and J by 4 bases, with 12 bases between. The CDR3 DNA reads as TGTGCCAGCAGCCCGGGACCATCATACGAGCAGTACTTC. Encoded protein: CASSPGPSYEQYF.

This clone has just a few counts. The chain combines TRBV10-1 with TRBJ1-1; 7 bases fit TRBD1. V gave up 9 bases and J gave up 6 bases; unmatched junction bases: 10. The germline V gene encodes CDR1 WNHNN and CDR2 SYGVQD (reference sequence). The CDR3 has 13 residues. CDR3: CARKTGRGAEAFF. CDR3 sequence (DNA): TGCGCCAGGAAGACAGGGCGGGGAGCTGAAGCTTTCTTT.

The CDR3 sequence: CATSRTGVDEQYF. The CDR3 coding sequence is TGTGCCACGTCCCGGACAGGGGTTGACGAGCAGTACTTC. This rearrangement joins TRBV7-6 to TRBJ2-7; 9 bases line up with TRBD1. Trimming at V came to 10 bases and at J to 5 bases, leaving 9 bases not matched to a gene. Germline CDR1 reads SGHVS; CDR2 reads FNYEAQ. CDR3 length: 13 amino acids.

The chain combines TRBV4-3 with TRBJ1-2; D is undetermined. V was shortened by 6 bases and J by 7 bases, with 21 bases between the two germline ends. From germline, CDR1 is LGHNA and CDR2 YSLEER. This CDR3 is 15 amino acids long. The CDR3 nucleotides are TGCGCCAGCAGTCCAACAGAGTCGGGGTTATTTGGCTACACCTTC. Translated, it gives CASSPTESGLFGYTF.

About this clone itself: One end of the junction fails to match germline, which may point to a read error. The CDR3: CASSLGHNSPLHF. The CDR3 DNA reads as TGTGCTAGCAGCTTAGGGCATAATTCACCCCTCCACTTT. The chain is built from TRBV7-7 and TRBJ1-6; no firm D call. CDR3 length: 13 residues. Germline-derived CDR1 and CDR2 are SSHAT and FNYEAQ (reference sequence). Full variable domain (missing parts from reference TRBV7-7 and TRBJ1-6): GAGVSQSPRYKVTKRGQDVTLRCDPISSHATLYWYQQALGQGPEFLTYFNYEAQPDKSGLPSDRFSAERPEGSISTLTIQRTEQRDSAMYRCASSLGHNSPLHFGNGTRLTVT.

The gene calls are TRBV5-4 and TRBJ2-7; D possibly corresponds to TRBD1 (6 bases). The V end lost 2 bases, the J end lost 2 bases, and 11 bases lay between the germline ends. Germline V gene sequence: CDR1 SGHNT, CDR2 YYREEE (reference sequence). This CDR3 comprises 14 residues. The CDR3 DNA follows: TGTGCCAGCAGCTTCGTACAGGGAACCTACGAGCAGTACTTC. Translating gives CASSFVQGTYEQYF.

This chain connects TRBV6-6 to TRBJ2-2; perhaps D is TRBD1 or TRBD2 (6 bases each). The germline V gene encodes CDR1 MNHNY and CDR2 SVGAGI (reference sequence). The CDR3 extends over 13 amino acids. The V end was cut by 8 bases, the J end by 2 bases, with 9 bases between. This chain's CDR3 is CASGGPNTGELFF. CDR3 coding DNA: TGTGCCAGCGGGGGGCCTAACACCGGGGAGCTGTTTTTT.

The J gene is TRBJ2-2, the V gene TRBV27, with D unresolved. Trimming took off 5 bases at V and 4 bases at J, with 17 bases between the two ends. The germline CDR1 and CDR2 sequences are MNHEY and SMNVEV (reference sequence). The CDR3 length is 16 residues. This chain's CDR3 is CASSSSGPPGTGELFF. Written as DNA, the CDR3 is TGTGCCAGCAGTAGTTCGGGTCCCCCAGGCACCGGGGAGCTGTTTTTT.

This clone appeared once. Other DNA sequences in the sample encode the same CDR3. This rearrangement joins TRBV11-2 to TRBJ1-2, with 11 positions matching TRBD1. Looked up from germline, CDR1 is SGHAT and CDR2 is FQNNGV. V lost 5 bases, J lost 5 bases, and 4 bases stayed unmatched. CDR3 size: 14 residues. CDR3 nucleotide sequence: TGTGCCAGCAGCCCGGGGACAGGGGGGTATGGCTACACCTTC. Protein sequence: CASSPGTGGYGYTF.

This clone was counted a single time. This chain connects TRBV5-5 to TRBJ1-2; no definite D call. With 4 bases removed from V and 3 bases from J, the gap between germline ends came to 19 bases. The CDR3 sequence is 16 residues long. The germline gives CDR1 SGHKS, CDR2 YYEKEE (reference sequence). The CDR3 DNA follows: TGTGCCAGCAGCCTCTCCTTGTTCTCGTCTGACTATGGCTACACCTTC. This sequence encodes CASSLSLFSSDYGYTF.

The chain joins TRBV18 to TRBJ2-3, with D possibly matching TRBD2 (5 bases). The CDR3 spans 14 residues. From germline, CDR1 is KGHSH and CDR2 LQKENI. The V end was cut by 0 bases, the J end by 4 bases, with 8 bases between. CDR3 amino acids: CASSPPIGADTQYF. CDR3 nucleotide sequence: TGTGCCAGCTCACCACCGATCGGGGCAGATACGCAGTATTTT.

The chain employs TRBV28 and TRBJ1-2; 7 positions agree with TRBD1. V lost 6 bases to trimming and J lost 5 bases; unmatched junction nucleotides: 12. The CDR3 loop spans 15 amino acids. CDR1 is MDHEN and CDR2 is SYDVKM in the germline V gene. In nucleotides, the CDR3 is TGTGCCAGCAGACCCAGGGGGGCCCGTTGGTATGGCTACACCTTC. As protein: CASRPRGARWYGYTF.

The chain carries TRBV2 and TRBJ2-5; 9 bases fit TRBD2. The trim removed 7 bases at V and 1 base at J, leaving 7 bases unmatched. This CDR3 has 15 amino acids. Germline V lookup: CDR1 SNHLY, CDR2 FYNNEI. CDR3 nucleotide sequence: TGTGCCAGCAAAACAGCGGGGGGCGCCCAAGAGACCCAGTACTTC. Its translation is CASKTAGGAQETQYF. Full variable domain (outside the CDR3, taken from reference TRBV2 and TRBJ2-5): EPEVTQTPSHQVTQMGQEVILRCVPISNHLYFYWYRQILGQKVEFLVSFYNNEISEKSEIFDDQFSVERPDGSNFTLKIRSTKLEDSAMYFCASKTAGGAQETQYFGPGTRLLVL.

The chain carries TRBV6-5 and TRBJ1-2; no reliable D call. V gave up 0 bases and J gave up 6 bases, with 8 bases separating them. The CDR3 has 13 residues. In germline, CDR1 is MNHEY, CDR2 SVGAGI. The CDR3 loop is CASSYSGRDGYTF. The CDR3 coding sequence is TGTGCCAGCAGTTACTCGGGTAGGGATGGCTACACCTTC.